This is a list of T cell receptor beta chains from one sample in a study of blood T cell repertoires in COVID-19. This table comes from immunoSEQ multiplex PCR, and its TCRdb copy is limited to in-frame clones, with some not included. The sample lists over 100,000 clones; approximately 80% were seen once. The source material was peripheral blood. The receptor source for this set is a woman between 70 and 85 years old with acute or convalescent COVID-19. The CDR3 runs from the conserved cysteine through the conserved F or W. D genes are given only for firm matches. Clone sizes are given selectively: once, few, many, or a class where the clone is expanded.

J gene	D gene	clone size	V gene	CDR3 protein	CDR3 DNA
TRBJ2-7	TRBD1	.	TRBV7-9	CASSLWTLTGTYEQYF	TGTGCCAGCAGCTTATGGACGTTGACAGGGACATACGAGCAGTACTTC
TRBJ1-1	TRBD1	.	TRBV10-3	CAISGSRGRAEAFF	TGTGCCATCAGTGGGAGCAGGGGGCGGGCTGAAGCTTTCTTT
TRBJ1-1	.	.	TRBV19	CASSIPRSTEAFF	TGTGCCAGTAGTATTCCCAGGTCAACTGAAGCTTTCTTT
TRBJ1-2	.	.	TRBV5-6	CASVTGYGYTF	TGTGCCAGCGTTACAGGGTACGGCTACACCTTC
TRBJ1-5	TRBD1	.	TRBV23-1	CASSQQGVWQPQHF	TGCGCCAGCAGTCAACAGGGGGTATGGCAGCCCCAGCATTTT
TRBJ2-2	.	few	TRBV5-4	CASSLHDSRLNTGELFF	TGTGCCAGCAGCCTCCATGACAGTAGGCTGAACACCGGGGAGCTGTTTTTT
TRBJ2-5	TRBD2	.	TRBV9	CASSVAGPAGGMETQYF	TGTGCCAGCAGCGTAGCGGGTCCAGCGGGGGGGATGGAGACCCAGTACTTC
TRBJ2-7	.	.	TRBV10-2	CASSEGQIASYEQYF	TGCGCCAGCAGTGAGGGACAGATAGCCTCCTACGAGCAGTACTTC
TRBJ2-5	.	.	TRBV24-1	CATSDLTGQETQYF	TGTGCCACCAGTGATTTGACCGGGCAAGAGACCCAGTACTTC
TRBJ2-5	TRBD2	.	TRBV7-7	CASSLGGSGATQYF	TGTGCCAGCAGCTTAGGAGGTAGCGGGGCGACCCAGTACTTC
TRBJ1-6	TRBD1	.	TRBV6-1	CASSASGTGGADNSPLHF	TGTGCCAGCAGTGCCTCCGGGACAGGGGGAGCAGATAATTCACCCCTCCACTTT
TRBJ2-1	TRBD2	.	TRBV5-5	CASSLSGGSYNEQFF	TGTGCCAGCAGCCTAAGCGGGGGTTCCTACAATGAGCAGTTCTTC
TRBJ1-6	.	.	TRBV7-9	CASSLASGSYNSPLHF	TGTGCCAGCAGCTTGGCAAGCGGCAGCTATAATTCACCCCTCCACTTT
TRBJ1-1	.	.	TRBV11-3	CASSIQGYRTEAFF	TGTGCCAGCAGCATCCAGGGGTACCGGACTGAAGCTTTCTTT
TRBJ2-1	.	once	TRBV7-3	CASSLIREDEQFF	TGTGCCAGCAGCTTAATACGTGAGGATGAGCAGTTCTTC
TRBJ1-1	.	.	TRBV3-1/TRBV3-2	CASSHGTYVLGTEAFF	TGTGCCAGCAGCCACGGGACATATGTTCTGGGCACTGAAGCTTTCTTT
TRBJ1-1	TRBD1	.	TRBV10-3	CAISGTGYMNTEAFF	TGTGCCATCAGTGGGACAGGGTACATGAACACTGAAGCTTTCTTT
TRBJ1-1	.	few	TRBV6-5	CASSYERRNTEAFF	TGTGCCAGCAGTTACGAGAGGAGGAACACTGAAGCTTTCTTT
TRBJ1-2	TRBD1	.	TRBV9	CASQGQGAENGYTF	TGTGCCAGCCAAGGACAGGGGGCCGAAAATGGCTACACCTTC
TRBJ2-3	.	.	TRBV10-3	CAIRAQGGADTQYF	TGTGCCATCAGGGCCCAAGGGGGTGCAGATACGCAGTATTTT
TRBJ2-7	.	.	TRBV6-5	CASTLRYEQYF	TGTGCCAGCACCCTCCGCTACGAGCAGTACTTC
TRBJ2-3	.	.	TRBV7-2	CASSPQGARDTQYF	TGTGCCAGCAGCCCGCAAGGGGCGCGGGATACGCAGTATTTT
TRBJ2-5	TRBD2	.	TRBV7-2	CASSPGPGLAGGKKETQYF	TGTGCCAGCAGCCCCGGACCGGGACTAGCGGGGGGAAAGAAAGAGACCCAGTACTTC
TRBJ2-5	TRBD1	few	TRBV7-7	CASSLDRGSQETQYF	TGTGCCAGCAGCCTCGACAGGGGTAGTCAAGAGACCCAGTACTTC
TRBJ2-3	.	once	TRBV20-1	CSAREQTLEYF	TGCAGTGCTAGAGAACAGACGCTGGAGTATTTT
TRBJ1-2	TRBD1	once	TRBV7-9	CASSEGQGDGYTF	TGTGCCAGCAGCGAGGGACAGGGGGATGGCTACACCTTC
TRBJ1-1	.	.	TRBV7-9	CASSLGLGGYPEAFF	TGTGCCAGCAGCTTAGGTCTTGGCGGGTATCCTGAAGCTTTCTTT
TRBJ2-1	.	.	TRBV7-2	CASSLFVYNEQFF	TGTGCCAGCAGCTTATTCGTTTACAATGAGCAGTTCTTC
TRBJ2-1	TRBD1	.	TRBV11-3	CASSFGGQGVTNEQFF	TGTGCCAGCAGCTTTGGGGGACAGGGGGTGACGAATGAGCAGTTCTTC
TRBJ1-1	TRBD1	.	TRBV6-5	CASSSNRGETEAFF	TGTGCCAGCAGCTCCAACAGGGGAGAGACTGAAGCTTTCTTT
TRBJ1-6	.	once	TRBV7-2	CASSEQASSPLHF	TGTGCCAGCAGCGAACAGGCATCCTCACCCCTCCACTTT
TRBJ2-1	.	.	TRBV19	CASRRNGWEQVSYNEQFF	TGTGCCAGCAGGAGAAACGGTTGGGAACAGGTCTCCTACAATGAGCAGTTCTTC
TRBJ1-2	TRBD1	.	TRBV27	CASSSGQGSYGYTF	TGTGCCAGCAGTTCCGGACAGGGAAGCTATGGCTACACCTTC
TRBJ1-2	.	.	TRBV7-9	CASSPRDSYGYTF	TGTGCCAGCAGTCCCCGGGACTCCTATGGCTACACCTTC
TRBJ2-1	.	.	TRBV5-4	CASSLVAGANEQFF	TGTGCCAGCAGCTTGGTGGCAGGGGCCAATGAGCAGTTCTTC
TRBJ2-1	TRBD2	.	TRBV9	CASSVGLAGGQSEQFF	TGTGCCAGCAGCGTAGGGCTAGCGGGGGGGCAGAGTGAGCAGTTCTTC
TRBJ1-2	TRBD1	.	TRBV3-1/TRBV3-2	CASSKDRVPNYGYTF	TGTGCCAGCAGCAAGGACAGGGTTCCTAACTATGGCTACACCTTC
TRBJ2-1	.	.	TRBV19	CASSIYGGSYNEQFF	TGTGCCAGTAGTATCTACGGGGGTAGCTACAATGAGCAGTTCTTC
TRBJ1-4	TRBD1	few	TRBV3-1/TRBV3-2	CASSRPGQGQKLFF	TGTGCCAGCAGCCGACCGGGACAGGGCCAAAAACTGTTTTTT
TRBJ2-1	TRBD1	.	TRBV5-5	CASSRDRGGYNEQFF	TGTGCCAGCAGCAGGGACAGGGGGGGTTACAATGAGCAGTTCTTC
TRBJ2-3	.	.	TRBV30	CAWSRGSTDTQYF	TGTGCCTGGAGTAGGGGGAGCACAGATACGCAGTATTTT
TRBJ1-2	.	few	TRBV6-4	CASNTQRGSYGYTF	TGTGCCAGCAACACACAGAGAGGGTCCTATGGCTACACCTTC
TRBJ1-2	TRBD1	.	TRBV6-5	CASWDSSYGYTF	TGTGCCAGCTGGGACAGCTCCTATGGCTACACCTTC
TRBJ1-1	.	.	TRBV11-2	CASSLDAMVPNTEAFF	TGTGCCAGCAGCTTAGATGCGATGGTGCCGAACACTGAAGCTTTCTTT
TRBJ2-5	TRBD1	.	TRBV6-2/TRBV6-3	CASSSDYDREETQYF	TGTGCCAGCAGTTCCGACTATGACAGGGAAGAGACCCAGTACTTC
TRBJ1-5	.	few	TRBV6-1	CASSQGTTYSNQPQHF	TGTGCCAGCAGTCAAGGGACAACTTATAGCAATCAGCCCCAGCATTTT
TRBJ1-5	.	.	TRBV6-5	CASSYVGQPQHF	TGTGCCAGCAGTTATGTCGGTCAGCCCCAGCATTTT
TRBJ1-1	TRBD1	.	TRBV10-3	CAISESEGATEAFF	TGTGCCATCAGTGAGTCAGAGGGGGCTACTGAAGCTTTCTTT
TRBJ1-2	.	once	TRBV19	CASTPVAGFNYGYTF	TGTGCCAGTACCCCGGTGGCAGGGTTTAACTATGGCTACACCTTC